These 31 T cell receptor beta chains originate from one sample sequenced in a study of PD-1 blockade in mismatch repair-deficient tumors. Some clones are missing from TCRdb's copy, which holds only in-frame ones; the method was immunoSEQ multiplex PCR. Counted here are roughly 80,000 clones, 81% occurring once; the ten biggest clones make up roughly 2.8%. The material sequenced was peripheral blood, taken 12 weeks after starting pembrolizumab. Receptors were obtained from an adult with mismatch repair-deficient cancer.

The table lists this clone with a count of one. The chain joins TRBV5-4 to TRBJ1-5; TRBD1 agrees at 7 bases. The germline V gene encodes CDR1 SGHNT and CDR2 YYREEE (reference sequence). The CDR3 is made up of 15 amino acids. V shed 9 bases, J shed 4 bases, and the junction held 13 bases outside the gene matches. Here the CDR3 DNA reads TGTGCCATGGCCACCTTCCGGGACAGAAATCAGCCCCAGCATTTT. Residues: CAMATFRDRNQPQHF. Full variable domain (rest looked up from reference TRBV5-4 and TRBJ1-5): ETGVTQSPTHLIKTRGQQVTLRCSSQSGHNTVSWYQQALGQGPQFIFQYYREEENGRGNFPPRFSGLQFPNYSSELNVNALELDDSALYLCAMATFRDRNQPQHFGDGTRLSIL.

The genes are TRBV6-6 and TRBJ2-1; possibly TRBD1 for D (5 bases). This CDR3 has 14 amino acids. Germline CDR1 MNHNY, CDR2 SVGAGI (reference sequence). V lost 6 bases and J 5 bases, leaving 14 bases between the germline ends. This CDR3 is CASSPAGPNNEQFF. The CDR3 DNA reads TGTGCCAGCAGCCCCGCAGGGCCTAACAATGAGCAGTTCTTC.

V usage is TRBV15 and J usage is TRBJ1-2; the D gene is possibly TRBD1 (5 bases). CDR1 LNHNV and CDR2 YYDKDF come from the germline V gene (reference sequence). Trimming took 1 base from V and 2 from J, leaving 14 bases between them. The CDR3 covers 16 residues. CDR3 loop: CATSRGDTPGNYGYTF. CDR3 nucleotide sequence: TGTGCCACCAGCAGAGGAGACACCCCAGGGAACTATGGCTACACCTTC.

This sequence joins TRBV5-4 and TRBJ2-2, with D tentatively TRBD1 or TRBD2 (6 bases each). CDR1 is SGHNT and CDR2 is YYREEE in the germline V gene (reference sequence). This CDR3 comprises 13 residues. Deletions cut 6 bases from V and 3 bases from J, with 9 bases between. The CDR3 sequence: CASKGGYTGELFF. For the CDR3, the DNA is TGTGCCAGCAAGGGGGGTTACACCGGGGAGCTGTTTTTT. Complete variable domain (other parts from reference TRBV5-4 and TRBJ2-2): ETGVTQSPTHLIKTRGQQVTLRCSSQSGHNTVSWYQQALGQGPQFIFQYYREEENGRGNFPPRFSGLQFPNYSSELNVNALELDDSALYLCASKGGYTGELFFGEGSRLTVL.

This clone is termed medium-sized. V is TRBV6-1 and J is TRBJ1-5; the D is unclear. The CDR3 contains 13 residues. V gave up 2 bases and J gave up 4 bases, with 6 bases separating them. Germline values: CDR1 MNHNS, CDR2 SASEGT. The CDR3 nucleotides are TGTGCCAGCAGTGAAAACGAAAATCAGCCCCAGCATTTT. Its protein product is CASSENENQPQHF.

The table lists this clone with a count of one. The CDR3 sequence is CASRQIEQFF. The CDR3, as DNA: TGTGCCAGCAGACAAATCGAGCAGTTCTTC. This chain joins TRBV25-1 and TRBJ2-1; D is unclear. Germline values: CDR1 MGHDK, CDR2 SYGVNS. There are 10 residues in the CDR3. Trimming pared 6 bases from V and 10 bases from J, leaving 7 bases between. The full variable domain, rest sourced from reference TRBV25-1 and TRBJ2-1, is EADIYQTPRYLVIGTGKKITLECSQTMGHDKMYWYQQDPGMELHLIHYSYGVNSTEKGDLSSESTVSRIRTEHFPLTLESARPSHTSQYLCASRQIEQFFGPGTRLTVL.

The CDR3 DNA reads TGTGCCAGCAGCAGCCCCTCTGGTTCGGGGACTTACAATCAGCCCCAGCATTTT. It yields the protein CASSSPSGSGTYNQPQHF. The rearrangement joins TRBV7-9 to TRBJ1-5; D is possibly TRBD1 (5 bases). The CDR3 has 18 residues. Trimming cost V 5 bases and J 3 bases, with 23 bases left between them. CDR1 SEHNR and CDR2 FQNEAQ come from the germline V gene (reference sequence).

The chain combines TRBV7-9 with TRBJ1-4, with 8 bases that match TRBD1. The CDR3 consists of 17 residues. Unmatched junction bases numbered 15, after V lost 4 bases and J lost 8 bases. Per the germline V gene, CDR1 is SEHNR and CDR2 is FQNEAQ (reference sequence). In DNA, the CDR3 is TGTGCCAGCAGCTCTATCTACACAGGGGGGTCAAGAGAAAAACTGTTTTTT. Translated: CASSSIYTGGSREKLFF.

The chain recombines TRBV29-1 with TRBJ2-7; D may be TRBD1 (6 bases). Germline CDR1 and CDR2: SQVTM and ANQGSEA. This CDR3 is 12 amino acids long. Trimming shortened V by 4 bases and J by 6 bases, and 13 bases separated the two germline ends. Here the CDR3 DNA reads TGCAGCGTTGGCCGACAGGCGGGCGAGCAGTACTTC. It translates to CSVGRQAGEQYF.

The V gene is TRBV21-1, the J gene TRBJ1-2; no DNA check was done on the table's D call, TRBD1. TRBV21-1 is marked as a pseudogene. The CDR3 is 14 amino acids. The chain's CDR3 is CASSVTTGFYGYTF. The DNA of the CDR3 is TGTGCCAGCAGCGTTACGACAGGATTCTATGGCTACACCTTC.

V gene TRBV7-9 combines with J gene TRBJ2-2; the match to TRBD1 covers 8 bases. The trim removed 4 bases at V and 1 base at J, leaving 2 bases unmatched. Germline V gene lookup returns CDR1 SEHNR and CDR2 FQNEAQ (reference sequence). This CDR3 comprises 15 residues. The CDR3 spells CASSSDRGNTGELFF. The CDR3 coding sequence is TGTGCCAGCAGCTCAGACAGGGGGAACACCGGGGAGCTGTTTTTT.

This rearrangement joins TRBV4-1 to TRBJ2-3; D is undetermined. Germline V lookup: CDR1 MGHRA, CDR2 YSYEKL. Trimming removed 0 bases from V and 1 base from J, with 8 bases in between. CDR3 length: 15 residues. CDR3 residues: CASSQDLDGTDTQYF. As DNA, the CDR3 is TGCGCCAGCAGCCAAGATCTAGATGGCACAGATACGCAGTATTTT.

The J gene is TRBJ2-3, the V gene TRBV7-3, with TRBD2 as a possible D gene (7 bases). The CDR3 runs 16 residues. Germline V CDR1 and CDR2: SGHTA, FQGTGA. The germline V and J ends were trimmed by 2 bases and 2 bases, with 14 bases remaining between them. The CDR3 DNA reads TGTGCCAGCAGCTTATGGGGGGGCGGCTCCACAGATACGCAGTATTTT. It yields the protein CASSLWGGGSTDTQYF.

The CDR3 nucleotides are TGTGCCAGCAGCCCGTTGTCCCTCTATGGCTACACCTTC. Residues: CASSPLSLYGYTF. The chain links TRBV6-5 to TRBJ1-2; no clear D gene. Germline CDR1 is MNHEY and CDR2 is SVGAGI. The CDR3 has 13 residues. Trimming took 6 bases from V and 4 from J, leaving 12 bases between them.

This chain connects TRBV6-4 to TRBJ1-1; the D is unclear. The CDR3 length is 13 residues. V shed 6 bases and J shed 6 bases, with 14 bases lying between them. The germline V gene has CDR1 MRHNA and CDR2 SNTAGT. For the CDR3, the DNA is TGTGCCAGCAGCCCGGGATTCGGCGCTGAAGCTTTCTTT. The encoded protein is CASSPGFGAEAFF.

The chain employs TRBV5-1 and TRBJ1-2; D perhaps matches TRBD1 (6 bases). The CDR3 length is 13 residues. The germline V gene has CDR1 SGHRS and CDR2 YFSETQ. The germline V and J ends were trimmed by 4 bases and 2 bases, with 9 bases remaining between them. CDR3 sequence (DNA): TGCGCCAGCAGCGGGGGGCTAAACTATGGCTACACCTTC. Translation gives CASSGGLNYGYTF.

The genes are TRBV7-9 and TRBJ2-2; the D is unclear. The CDR3 has 14 amino acids. The germline V gene has CDR1 SEHNR and CDR2 FQNEAQ (reference sequence). V was trimmed by 1 base and J by 7 bases, leaving 10 bases between them. CDR3 amino acids: CASSLGAGGGELFF. The CDR3 coding sequence is TGTGCCAGCAGCTTAGGGGCCGGCGGCGGGGAGCTGTTTTTT. The whole variable domain, remainder taken from reference TRBV7-9 and TRBJ2-2, is DTGVSQNPRHKITKRGQNVTFRCDPISEHNRLYWYRQTLGQGPEFLTYFQNEAQLEKSRLLSDRFSAERPKGSFSTLEIQRTEQGDSAMYLCASSLGAGGGELFFGEGSRLTVL.

The chain employs TRBV5-1 and TRBJ2-1; 10 positions agree with TRBD1. This CDR3 has 15 residues. Germline loops: CDR1 SGHRS, CDR2 YFSETQ. The ends lost 4 bases at V and 7 bases at J; junction bases unmatched: 8. The CDR3: CASSLRQGAGNEQFF. In DNA, the CDR3 is TGCGCCAGCAGCCTACGACAGGGGGCGGGAAATGAGCAGTTCTTC. Complete variable domain (other parts from reference TRBV5-1 and TRBJ2-1): KAGVTQTPRYLIKTRGQQVTLSCSPISGHRSVSWYQQTPGQGLQFLFEYFSETQRNKGNFPGRFSGRQFSNSRSEMNVSTLELGDSALYLCASSLRQGAGNEQFFGPGTRLTVL.

This chain joins TRBV5-4 and TRBJ1-5, with D uncertain. V was shortened by 0 bases and J by 5 bases, with 6 bases between the two germline ends. There are 13 residues in the CDR3. Germline lookup yields CDR1 SGHNT and CDR2 YYREEE (reference sequence). Here the CDR3 DNA reads TGTGCCAGCAGCTTGGGGGCCGATCAGCCCCAGCATTTT. It translates to CASSLGADQPQHF. Variable domain in full (rest from reference TRBV5-4 and TRBJ1-5): ETGVTQSPTHLIKTRGQQVTLRCSSQSGHNTVSWYQQALGQGPQFIFQYYREEENGRGNFPPRFSGLQFPNYSSELNVNALELDDSALYLCASSLGADQPQHFGDGTRLSIL.

The V call is TRBV14, the J call TRBJ1-1; 7 bases match TRBD1. The V gene's germline CDR1 is SGHDN and CDR2 FVKESK. V lost 3 bases, J lost 5 bases, and 6 bases stayed unmatched. This CDR3 spans 14 amino acids. As DNA, the CDR3 is TGTGCCAGCAGCCACTCAGGGGGGGGGACTGAAGCTTTCTTT. It specifies CASSHSGGGTEAFF. Together with reference TRBV14 and TRBJ1-1, the CDR3 gives the full variable domain: EAGVTQFPSHSVIEKGQTVTLRCDPISGHDNLYWYRRVMGKEIKFLLHFVKESKQDESGMPNNRFLAERTGGTYSTLKVQPAELEDSGVYFCASSHSGGGTEAFFGQGTRLTVV.

Only one count was recorded for this clone. This chain uses TRBV28 with TRBJ2-5; 9 positions agree with TRBD1. The CDR3 runs to 15 residues. V gave up 7 bases and J gave up 1 base; unmatched junction bases: 7. The germline V gene has CDR1 MDHEN and CDR2 SYDVKM. The CDR3 nucleotides are TGTGCCAGCAATAGACAGGGGGGATCCCAAGAGACCCAGTACTTC. Translated: CASNRQGGSQETQYF.

This clone was counted a single time. The V gene is TRBV4-2, the J gene TRBJ2-7; a weak D match, TRBD2 (7 bases). Germline V gives CDR1 LGHNA, CDR2 YNFKEQ. The CDR3 spans 15 residues. Trimming pared 4 bases from V and 0 bases from J, leaving 13 bases between. The DNA of the CDR3 is TGTGCCAGCAGCCTCACGGGGGGCACCTCCTACGAGCAGTACTTC. Its protein is CASSLTGGTSYEQYF.

The genes are TRBV19 and TRBJ2-1, with 10 bases aligning to TRBD2. Germline V gene data show CDR1 as LNHDA and CDR2 as SQIVND (reference sequence). The CDR3 consists of 14 residues. V was pared by 8 bases and J by 2 bases, with 3 bases of the junction left unmatched. This chain's CDR3 is CASVAGGPYNEQFF. As DNA, the CDR3 is TGTGCCAGTGTAGCGGGAGGACCCTACAATGAGCAGTTCTTC.

This sequence joins TRBV6-5 and TRBJ2-5; tentative D call: TRBD1 (6 bases). This CDR3 comprises 11 residues. The V end was cut by 6 bases, the J end by 7 bases, with 9 bases between. CDR1 is MNHEY and CDR2 is SVGAGI in the germline V gene. CDR3 nucleotides: TGTGCCAGCAGACTAGGGGGGACCCAGTACTTC. Protein product: CASRLGGTQYF.

The rearrangement joins TRBV4-3 to TRBJ1-1; maybe TRBD1 (5 bases). Germline CDR1 is LGHNA and CDR2 is YSLEER. The length of the CDR3 is 14 residues. V lost 6 bases to trimming and J lost 6 bases, with 17 bases between them. The CDR3 loop reads CASSQLGGWAEAFF. In DNA form, the CDR3 reads TGCGCCAGCAGTCAACTGGGGGGATGGGCTGAAGCTTTCTTT.

The chain uses TRBV4-1 and TRBJ2-3, with D possibly being TRBD2 (5 bases). The CDR3 is 14 residues long. V gave up 4 bases and J gave up 3 bases, with 11 bases separating them. CDR1 is MGHRA, CDR2 YSYEKL, per germline. This chain's CDR3 is CASSLERTTDTQYF. The CDR3 DNA is TGCGCCAGCAGCCTAGAGAGGACTACAGATACGCAGTATTTT.

The CDR3 protein is CACSLAGDWFF. CDR3 sequence (DNA): TGTGCCTGTTCCCTAGCGGGAGATTGGTTCTTC. The rearrangement uses TRBV30 and TRBJ2-1; 10 nucleotides align to TRBD2. CDR3 length: 11 residues. Losses at the gene ends were 6 bases for V and 15 bases for J; bases not matched to a gene: 8. The germline CDR1 and CDR2 sequences are GTSNPN and SVGIG (reference sequence).

This clone turned up a few times. The chain uses TRBV5-1 and TRBJ1-1; D is unresolved. The CDR3 spans 13 residues. Germline V CDR1 and CDR2: SGHRS, YFSETQ. The V and J ends lost 0 bases and 10 bases respectively, with 13 bases between them. The CDR3 loop reads CASSLAGPSAAFF. CDR3 sequence (DNA): TGCGCCAGCAGCTTGGCCGGACCCTCCGCAGCTTTCTTT.

CDR3 in DNA: TGTGCCAGCAGTTATGAACAGGCCTATGGCTACACCTTC. Protein sequence: CASSYEQAYGYTF. The chain carries TRBV6-6 and TRBJ1-2, with D possibly matching TRBD1 (5 bases). Germline V gene sequence: CDR1 MNHNY, CDR2 SVGAGI (reference sequence). The CDR3 has 13 amino acids. V gave up 3 bases and J gave up 4 bases, with 9 bases separating them.

J is TRBJ1-1 and V is TRBV27; no clear D gene. Trimming cost V 3 bases and J 3 bases, with 11 bases left between them. The length of the CDR3 is 14 residues. CDR1 is MNHEY and CDR2 is SMNVEV in the germline V gene (reference sequence). The CDR3: CASSFSGPDTEAFF. The DNA of the CDR3 is TGTGCCAGCAGTTTTAGCGGGCCTGACACTGAAGCTTTCTTT.

The CDR3 nucleotides are TGTGCCAGCTCGCCAGGGGGCGTTGGAAACACCATATATTTT. Protein sequence: CASSPGGVGNTIYF. The chain joins TRBV18 to TRBJ1-3, with 8 bases lining up with TRBD1. Germline-derived CDR1 and CDR2 are KGHSH and LQKENI. The CDR3 length is 14 residues. V gave up 6 bases and J gave up 3 bases; unmatched junction bases: 4.